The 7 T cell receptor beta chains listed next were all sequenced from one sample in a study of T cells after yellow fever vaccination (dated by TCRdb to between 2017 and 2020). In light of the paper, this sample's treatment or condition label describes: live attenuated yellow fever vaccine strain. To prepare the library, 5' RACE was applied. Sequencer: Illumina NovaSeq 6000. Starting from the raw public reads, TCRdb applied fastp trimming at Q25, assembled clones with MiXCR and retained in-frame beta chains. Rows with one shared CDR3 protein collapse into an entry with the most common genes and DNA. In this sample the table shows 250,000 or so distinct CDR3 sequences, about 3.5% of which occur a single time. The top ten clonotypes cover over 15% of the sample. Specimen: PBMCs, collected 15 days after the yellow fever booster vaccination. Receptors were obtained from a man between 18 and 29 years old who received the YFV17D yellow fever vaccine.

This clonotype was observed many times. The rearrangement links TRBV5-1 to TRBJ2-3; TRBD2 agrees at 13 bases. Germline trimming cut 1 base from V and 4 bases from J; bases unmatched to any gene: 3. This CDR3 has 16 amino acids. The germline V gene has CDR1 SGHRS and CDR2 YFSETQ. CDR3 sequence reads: CASSLTSGGAADTQYF. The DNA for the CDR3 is TGCGCCAGCAGCTTGACTAGCGGGGGGGCAGCAGATACGCAGTATTTT.

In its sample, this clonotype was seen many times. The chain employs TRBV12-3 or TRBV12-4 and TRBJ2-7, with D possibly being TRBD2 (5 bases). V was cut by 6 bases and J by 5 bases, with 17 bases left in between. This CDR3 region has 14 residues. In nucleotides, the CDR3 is TGTGCCAGCAGCCTCACTTTCCGGGGTGACGAGCAGTACTTC. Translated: CASSLTFRGDEQYF.

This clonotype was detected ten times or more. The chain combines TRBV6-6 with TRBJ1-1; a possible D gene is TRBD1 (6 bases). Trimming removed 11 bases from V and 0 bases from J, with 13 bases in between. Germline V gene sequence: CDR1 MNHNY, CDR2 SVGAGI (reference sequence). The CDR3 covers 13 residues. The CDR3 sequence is CAVFRGMNTEAFF. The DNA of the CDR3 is TGTGCCGTGTTCAGGGGCATGAACACTGAAGCTTTCTTT.

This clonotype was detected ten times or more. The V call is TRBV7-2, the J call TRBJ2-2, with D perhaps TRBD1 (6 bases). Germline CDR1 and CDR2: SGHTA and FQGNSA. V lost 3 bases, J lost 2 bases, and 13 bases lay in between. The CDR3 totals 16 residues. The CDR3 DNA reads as TGTGCCAGCAGCTTCTATCTGGGGGCTAACACCGGGGAGCTGTTTTTT. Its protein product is CASSFYLGANTGELFF. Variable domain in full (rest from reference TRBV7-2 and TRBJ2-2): GAGVSQSPSNKVTEKGKDVELRCDPISGHTALYWYRQSLGQGLEFLIYFQGNSAPDKSGLPSDRFSAERTGGSVSTLTIQRTQQEDSAVYLCASSFYLGANTGELFFGEGSRLTVL.

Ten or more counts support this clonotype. The CDR3 region is CSARDLGGYLGYTF. Written as DNA, the CDR3 is TGCAGTGCTAGAGATCTAGGCGGATACCTTGGCTACACCTTC. The chain carries TRBV20-1 and TRBJ1-2; D gene uncertain. V was cut by 0 bases and J by 7 bases, with 15 bases left in between. Germline lookup yields CDR1 DFQATT and CDR2 SNEGSKA (reference sequence). The CDR3 covers 14 residues.

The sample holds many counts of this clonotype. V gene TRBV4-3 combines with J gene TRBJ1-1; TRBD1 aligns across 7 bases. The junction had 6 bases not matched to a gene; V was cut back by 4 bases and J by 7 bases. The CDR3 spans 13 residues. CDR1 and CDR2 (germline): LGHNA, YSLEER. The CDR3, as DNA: TGCGCCAGCAGCCCGATAGGGGACAGTGAAGCTTTCTTT. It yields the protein CASSPIGDSEAFF.

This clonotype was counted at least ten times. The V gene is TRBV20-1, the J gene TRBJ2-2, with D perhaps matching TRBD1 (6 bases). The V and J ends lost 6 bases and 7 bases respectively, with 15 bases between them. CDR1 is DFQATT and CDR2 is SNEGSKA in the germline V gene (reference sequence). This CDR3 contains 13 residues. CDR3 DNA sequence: TGCAGTGCGTTAGGGGGATTAGACGGGGAGCTGTTTTTT. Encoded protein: CSALGGLDGELFF.